Listed below are T cell receptor beta chains from one sample, sequenced in a study of blood T cell repertoires in COVID-19. Clones were sequenced by immunoSEQ multiplex PCR, and TCRdb holds only the in-frame ones, with some missing. The data show around 150,000 clones, roughly 90% seen once. Specimen: peripheral blood. These receptors were obtained from a man in his 60s with acute or convalescent COVID-19. Each CDR3 is given without its conserved first and last residue.

j_gene | v_gene | len | CDR3aa
TRBJ1-5 | TRBV6-5 | 11 | ASRETSNQPQH
TRBJ1-1 | TRBV5-6 | 14 | ASSSPGLARDTEAF
TRBJ1-1 | TRBV7-2 | 13 | ASILRRGPNTEAF
TRBJ2-5 | TRBV7-2 | 12 | ASSADRGLGTQY
TRBJ1-5 | TRBV2 | 12 | ASSEERWDSPQH
TRBJ2-3 | TRBV18 | 10 | ASSPSMDTQY
TRBJ1-1 | TRBV27 | 14 | ASSFLSRGSNTEAF
TRBJ1-4 | TRBV23-1 | 13 | ASHVSAAVNEKLF
TRBJ2-1 | TRBV24-1 | 14 | ATSDLGQGGWNEQF
TRBJ1-5 | TRBV2 | 13 | ASSADRGLNQPQH
TRBJ1-1 | TRBV6-5 | 11 | ASILQANTEAF
TRBJ1-1 | TRBV11-2 | 12 | ASSLAQLNTEAF
TRBJ2-7 | TRBV6-2/TRBV6-3 | 14 | ASSYTSGGLTYEQY
TRBJ1-5 | TRBV6-1 | 12 | ASSDRGLGQPQH
TRBJ1-1 | TRBV9 | 12 | ASSRLQSNTEAF
TRBJ2-7 | TRBV12-3/TRBV12-4 | 11 | ASSVTTGGEQY
TRBJ1-2 | TRBV27 | 14 | ASSWKRPGGNYGYT
TRBJ1-2 | TRBV4-2 | 17 | ASSQDGSGRDGWNYGYT
TRBJ1-5 | TRBV25-1 | 13 | ASRDGSGGNQPQH
TRBJ1-3 | TRBV5-6 | 14 | ASSLWQGGTGNTIY
TRBJ2-7 | TRBV7-8 | 10 | AAGQASYEQY
TRBJ1-3 | TRBV2 | 14 | ASGADRTQSGNTIY
TRBJ2-3 | TRBV5-1 | 13 | ASSLAQGSTDTQY
TRBJ2-7 | TRBV7-2 | 16 | ASSSAFGHLSSSYEQY
TRBJ1-1 | TRBV18 | 14 | ASSPDSAIMNTEAF
TRBJ2-7 | TRBV6-1 | 15 | ASSETGTAWRAYEQY
TRBJ2-2 | TRBV29-1 | 11 | SVSLQLEGELF
TRBJ2-3 | TRBV23-1 | 15 | ASSQSPGQGASDTQY